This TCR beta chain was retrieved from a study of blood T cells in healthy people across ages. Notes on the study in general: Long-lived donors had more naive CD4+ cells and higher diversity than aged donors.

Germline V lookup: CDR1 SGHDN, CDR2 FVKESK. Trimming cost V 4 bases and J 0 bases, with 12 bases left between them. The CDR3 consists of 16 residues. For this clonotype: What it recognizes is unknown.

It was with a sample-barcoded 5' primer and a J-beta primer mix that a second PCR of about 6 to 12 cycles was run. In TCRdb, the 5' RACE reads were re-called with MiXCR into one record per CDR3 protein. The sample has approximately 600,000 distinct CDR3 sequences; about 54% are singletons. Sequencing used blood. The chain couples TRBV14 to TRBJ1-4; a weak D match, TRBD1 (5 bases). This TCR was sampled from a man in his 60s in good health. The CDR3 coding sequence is TGTGCCAGCAGCCCGCGACAGTTTTCAACTAATGAAAAACTGTTTTTT. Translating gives CASSPRQFSTNEKLFF.